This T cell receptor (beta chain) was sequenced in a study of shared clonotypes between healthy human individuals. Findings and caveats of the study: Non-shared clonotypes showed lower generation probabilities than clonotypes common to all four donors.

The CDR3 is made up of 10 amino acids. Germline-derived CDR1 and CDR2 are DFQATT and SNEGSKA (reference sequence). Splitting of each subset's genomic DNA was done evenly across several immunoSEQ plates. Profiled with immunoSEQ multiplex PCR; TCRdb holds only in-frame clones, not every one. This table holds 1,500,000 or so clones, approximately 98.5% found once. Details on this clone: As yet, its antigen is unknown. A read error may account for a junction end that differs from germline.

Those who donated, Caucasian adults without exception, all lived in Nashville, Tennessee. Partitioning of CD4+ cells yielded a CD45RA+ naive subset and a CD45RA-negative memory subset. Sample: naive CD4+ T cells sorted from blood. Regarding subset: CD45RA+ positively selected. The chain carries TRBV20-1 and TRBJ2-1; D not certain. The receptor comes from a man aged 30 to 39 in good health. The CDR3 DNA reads TGCAGTGCCAGAGAAAGTGAGCAGTTCTTC. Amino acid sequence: CSARESEQFF.